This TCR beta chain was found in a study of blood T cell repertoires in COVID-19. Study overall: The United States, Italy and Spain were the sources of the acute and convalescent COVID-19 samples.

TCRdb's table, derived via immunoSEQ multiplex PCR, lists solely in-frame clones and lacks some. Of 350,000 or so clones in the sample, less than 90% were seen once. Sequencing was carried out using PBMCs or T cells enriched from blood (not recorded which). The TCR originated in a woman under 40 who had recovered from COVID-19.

In nucleotides, the CDR3 is TGTGCCATCACCAGGGACATCAATCAGCCCCAGCATTTT. It yields the protein CAITRDINQPQHF. The V and J genes are TRBV10-3 and TRBJ1-5, with a tentative D call TRBD1 (6 bases). CDR1 is ENHRY and CDR2 is SYGVKD in the germline V gene. Trimming stripped 7 bases from V and 3 bases from J, with 10 bases between. The length of the CDR3 is 13 residues.